This TCR beta chain was recorded in a study of CD8 T cells in ankylosing spondylitis. Study findings and constraints: Made up of eight highly homologous variants, a TCR beta motif appeared characteristic of ankylosing spondylitis blood. Reports of some motif variants in reactive arthritis synovial fluid and blood predate this one.

Quantitative 5'-RACE with molecular barcodes generated TCR beta libraries. MiXCR, applied by TCRdb to the 5' RACE reads, yields one record per CDR3 protein. The table lists tens of thousands of distinct CDR3 sequences, about 9% of them singletons. Germline CDR1 reads SEHNR; CDR2 reads FQNEAQ (reference sequence). The length of the CDR3 is 11 residues. V trimming: 6 bases; J trimming: 11 bases; junction bases outside the gene matches: 7. Details on this clonotype: The target antigen is unknown.

Sequenced: blood, either unsorted or a sorted T cell fraction (not recorded which). V is TRBV7-9 and J is TRBJ2-7; 7 bases agree with TRBD1. The sequence came from a male donor with ankylosing spondylitis. CDR3 bases: TGTGCCAGCAGTCTCACAGGGGATAAGTACTTC. Amino acid sequence: CASSLTGDKYF.